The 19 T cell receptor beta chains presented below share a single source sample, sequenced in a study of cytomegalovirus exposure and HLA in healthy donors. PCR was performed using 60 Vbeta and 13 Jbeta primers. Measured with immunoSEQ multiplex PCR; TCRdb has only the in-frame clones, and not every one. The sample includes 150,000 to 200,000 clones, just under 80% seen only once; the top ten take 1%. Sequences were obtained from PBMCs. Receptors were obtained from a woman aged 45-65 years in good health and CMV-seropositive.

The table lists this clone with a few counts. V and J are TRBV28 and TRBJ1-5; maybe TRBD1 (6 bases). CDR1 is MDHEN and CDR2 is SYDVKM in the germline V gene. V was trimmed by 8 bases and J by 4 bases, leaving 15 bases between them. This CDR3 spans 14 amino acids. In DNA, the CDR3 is TGTGCCAGCCGGGGGGCAGAGCGGAATCAGCCCCAGCATTTT. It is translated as CASRGAERNQPQHF. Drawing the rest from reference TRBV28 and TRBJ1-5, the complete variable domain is DVKVTQSSRYLVKRTGEKVFLECVQDMDHENMFWYRQDPGLGLRLIYFSYDVKMKEKGDIPEGYSVSREKKERFSLILESASTNQTSMYLCASRGAERNQPQHFGDGTRLSIL.

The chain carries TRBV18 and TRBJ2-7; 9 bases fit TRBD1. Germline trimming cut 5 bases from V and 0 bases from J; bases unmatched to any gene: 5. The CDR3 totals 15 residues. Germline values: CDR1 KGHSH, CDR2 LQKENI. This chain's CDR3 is CASSWDRDLSYEQYF. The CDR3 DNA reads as TGTGCCAGCTCATGGGACAGGGACCTCTCCTACGAGCAGTACTTC.

In nucleotides, the CDR3 is TGTGCCAGCAGGGGGGAGGGAGGGAGAAACACCATATATTTT. Translated, it gives CASRGEGGRNTIYF. The chain links TRBV2 to TRBJ1-3; D may be TRBD1 (5 bases). CDR1 and CDR2 from the germline V gene are SNHLY and FYNNEI. V shed 6 bases and J shed 5 bases, with 14 bases lying between them. The CDR3 loop spans 14 amino acids.

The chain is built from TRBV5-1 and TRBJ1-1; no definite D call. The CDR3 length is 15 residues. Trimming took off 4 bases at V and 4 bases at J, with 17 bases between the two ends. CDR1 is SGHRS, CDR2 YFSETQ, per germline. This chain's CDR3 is CASSPRPTQITEAFF. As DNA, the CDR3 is TGCGCCAGCAGCCCACGACCGACTCAAATCACTGAAGCTTTCTTT.

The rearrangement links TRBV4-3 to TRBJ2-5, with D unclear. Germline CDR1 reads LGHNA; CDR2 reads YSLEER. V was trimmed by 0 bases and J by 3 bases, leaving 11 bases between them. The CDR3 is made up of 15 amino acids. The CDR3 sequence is CASSQDSEGEETQYF. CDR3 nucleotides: TGCGCCAGCAGCCAAGATTCGGAAGGAGAAGAGACCCAGTACTTC.

In DNA, the CDR3 is TGCGCCACCTACAGTGGACTAGCGGGGACTGGCAATGAGCAGTTCTTC. It is translated as CATYSGLAGTGNEQFF. The V gene is TRBV5-1, the J gene TRBJ2-1; 12 positions agree with TRBD2. CDR1 and CDR2 from the germline V gene are SGHRS and YFSETQ. The junction had 13 bases not matched to a gene; V was cut back by 9 bases and J by 6 bases. The CDR3 length is 16 residues.

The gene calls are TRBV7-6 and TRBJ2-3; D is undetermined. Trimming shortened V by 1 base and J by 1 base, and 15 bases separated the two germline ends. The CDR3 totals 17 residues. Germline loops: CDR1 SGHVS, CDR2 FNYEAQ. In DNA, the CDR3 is TGTGCCAGCAGCTTAGTGGATGGCGGTACCGGCACAGATACGCAGTATTTT. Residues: CASSLVDGGTGTDTQYF. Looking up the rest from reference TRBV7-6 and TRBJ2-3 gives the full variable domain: GAGVSQSPRYKVTKRGQDVALRCDPISGHVSLYWYRQALGQGPEFLTYFNYEAQQDKSGLPNDRFSAERPEGSISTLTIQRTEQRDSAMYRCASSLVDGGTGTDTQYFGPGTRLTVL.

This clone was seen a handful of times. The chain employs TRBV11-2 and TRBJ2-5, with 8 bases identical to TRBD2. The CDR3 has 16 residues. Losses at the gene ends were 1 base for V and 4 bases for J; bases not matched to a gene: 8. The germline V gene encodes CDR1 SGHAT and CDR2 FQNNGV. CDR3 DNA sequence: TGTGCCAGCAGCTTAGGAGTCAGGGGACTAGGAGAGACCCAGTACTTC. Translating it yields CASSLGVRGLGETQYF.

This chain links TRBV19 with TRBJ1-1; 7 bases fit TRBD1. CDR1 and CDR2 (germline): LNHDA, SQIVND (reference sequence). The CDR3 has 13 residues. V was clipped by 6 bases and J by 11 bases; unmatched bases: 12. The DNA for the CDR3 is TGTGCCAGTAGCGAGACAGGGACCTTGCGCGCTTTCTTT. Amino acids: CASSETGTLRAFF.

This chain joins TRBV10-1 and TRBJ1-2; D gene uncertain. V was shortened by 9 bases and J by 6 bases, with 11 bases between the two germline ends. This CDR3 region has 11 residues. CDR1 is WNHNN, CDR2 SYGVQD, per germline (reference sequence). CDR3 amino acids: CASPFCDGYTF. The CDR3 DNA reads TGCGCCAGTCCCTTTTGTGATGGCTACACCTTC.

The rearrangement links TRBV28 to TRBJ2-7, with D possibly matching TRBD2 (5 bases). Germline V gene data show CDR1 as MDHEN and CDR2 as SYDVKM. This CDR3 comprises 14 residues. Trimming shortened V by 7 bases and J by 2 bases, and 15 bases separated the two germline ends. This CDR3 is CASKLGTYPYEQYF. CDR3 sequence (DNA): TGTGCCAGCAAACTAGGTACTTATCCCTACGAGCAGTACTTC.

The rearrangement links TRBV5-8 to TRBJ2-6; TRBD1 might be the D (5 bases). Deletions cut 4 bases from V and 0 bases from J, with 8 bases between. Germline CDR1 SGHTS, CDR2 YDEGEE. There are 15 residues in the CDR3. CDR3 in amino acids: CASSPGNSGANVLTF. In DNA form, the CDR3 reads TGTGCCAGCAGCCCAGGGAACTCTGGGGCCAACGTCCTGACTTTC.

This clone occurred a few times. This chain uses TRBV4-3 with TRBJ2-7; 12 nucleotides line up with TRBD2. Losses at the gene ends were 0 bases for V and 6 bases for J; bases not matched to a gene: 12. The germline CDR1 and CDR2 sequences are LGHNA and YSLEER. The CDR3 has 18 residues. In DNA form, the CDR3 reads TGCGCCAGCAGCCAAGATTGGCTAGCGGGGGGGAGGTCTTCCGAGCAGTACTTC. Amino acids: CASSQDWLAGGRSSEQYF.

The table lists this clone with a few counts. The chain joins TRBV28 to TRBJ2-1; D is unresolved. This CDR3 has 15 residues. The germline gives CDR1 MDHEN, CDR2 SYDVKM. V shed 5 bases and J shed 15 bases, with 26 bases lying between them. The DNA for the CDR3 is TGTGCCAGCAGTATTCCGGCGGCCTCATTTTCGAAAAGGTTCTTC. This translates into CASSIPAASFSKRFF.

The CDR3, as DNA: TGTGCCAGCAGAGAACAGGGCCTCTCTGGAAACACCATATATTTT. Translating it yields CASREQGLSGNTIYF. This sequence joins TRBV6-1 and TRBJ1-3, with TRBD1 as a possible D gene (6 bases). This CDR3 spans 15 amino acids. Trimming took off 6 bases at V and 0 bases at J, with 12 bases between the two ends. Germline V gene data show CDR1 as MNHNS and CDR2 as SASEGT.

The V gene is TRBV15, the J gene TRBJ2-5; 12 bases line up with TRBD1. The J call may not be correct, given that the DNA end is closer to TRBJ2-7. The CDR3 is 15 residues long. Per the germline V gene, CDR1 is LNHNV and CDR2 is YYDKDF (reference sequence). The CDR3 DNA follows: TGTGCCACCAGCAGGGGGACAGGGGGCGACTACGAGCAGTACTTC. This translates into CATSRGTGGDYEQYF.

CDR3 amino acids: CASSTGSLYGYTF. The CDR3 region has the DNA TGTGCCAGTAGTACCGGTTCTCTCTATGGCTACACCTTC. The chain combines TRBV19 with TRBJ1-2; D is ambiguous. CDR1 and CDR2 (germline): LNHDA, SQIVND (reference sequence). CDR3 length equals 13 residues. V was shortened by 4 bases and J by 4 bases, with 10 bases between the two germline ends.

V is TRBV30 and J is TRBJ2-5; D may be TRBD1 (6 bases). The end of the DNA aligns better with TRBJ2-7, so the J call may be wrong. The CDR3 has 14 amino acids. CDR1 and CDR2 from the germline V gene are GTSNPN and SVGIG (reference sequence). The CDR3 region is CAWSLFLTGNEQYF. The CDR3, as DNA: TGTGCCTGGAGCCTATTTTTGACAGGTAACGAGCAGTACTTC.

The CDR3 sequence: CASSPRTTTDTQYF. In DNA form, the CDR3 reads TGTGCCAGCAGCCCAAGGACTACCACAGATACGCAGTATTTT. The genes are TRBV9 and TRBJ2-3; maybe TRBD2 (6 bases). Trimming cost V 4 bases and J 2 bases, with 11 bases left between them. Germline CDR1 SGDLS, CDR2 YYNGEE. The CDR3 contains 14 residues.